The rows below give T cell receptor beta chains drawn from one sample of a study of early T cells in non-severe SARS-CoV-2 infection. One entry per CDR3 protein, called by TCRdb with MiXCR from the 5' RACE reads. The sample holds 30,000 to 40,000 distinct CDR3 sequences, more than 4.5% seen once. The specimen comprised whole blood, sampled at baseline. These receptors all stem from an adult who was a healthcare worker with PCR-confirmed SARS-CoV-2 infection or an uninfected control (not recorded which). Each CDR3 is given with its conserved first and last residue. The order of the fields is D gene, V gene, clone size, J gene, CDR3 DNA, CDR3 protein. The D gene is left open where the match is weak. A row's size may be missing; if present it is once, few, many or a size class.

D: .; V: TRBV13; size: .; J: TRBJ2-3; DNA: TGTGCCAGCAGCTTCGGGGGAGCTGCCACAGATACGCAGTATTTT; CDR3: CASSFGGAATDTQYF
D: .; V: TRBV6-1; size: many; J: TRBJ2-3; DNA: TGTGCCAGCAGTCTCATAGCAGCAGATACGCAGTATTTT; CDR3: CASSLIAADTQYF
D: TRBD2; V: TRBV6-1; size: many; J: TRBJ2-7; DNA: TGTGCCAGCAGTGAAAGCGGGACTCCACCCTACGAGCAGTACTTC; CDR3: CASSESGTPPYEQYF
D: TRBD2; V: TRBV4-3; size: many; J: TRBJ2-1; DNA: TGCGCCAGCAGCCAAGAAACGTTTCTAGCGGGAACCAGGCACGATGAGCAGTTCTTC; CDR3: CASSQETFLAGTRHDEQFF
D: TRBD1; V: TRBV6-5; size: few; J: TRBJ1-1; DNA: TGTGCCAGCATCGAACAGGGGGGCGGCACTGAAGCTTTCTTT; CDR3: CASIEQGGGTEAFF
D: .; V: TRBV4-1; size: few; J: TRBJ2-7; DNA: TGCGCCAGCAGCCAAGTCACCGGGCAGGCCTACGAGCAGTACTTC; CDR3: CASSQVTGQAYEQYF
D: .; V: TRBV4-1; size: .; J: TRBJ1-5; DNA: TGCGCCAGCAGCCAAGAAGCGGGTAGCAATCAGCCCCAGCATTTT; CDR3: CASSQEAGSNQPQHF
D: .; V: TRBV6-6; size: many; J: TRBJ2-5; DNA: TGTGCCAGCAGGGGCGGGGTACAAGAGACCCAGTACTTC; CDR3: CASRGGVQETQYF
D: .; V: TRBV7-9; size: many; J: TRBJ1-4; DNA: TGTGCCAGCAGTTCAGGACGGAACAATGAAAAACTGTTTTTT; CDR3: CASSSGRNNEKLFF
D: .; V: TRBV12-3/TRBV12-4; size: many; J: TRBJ2-3; DNA: TGTGCCAGCAGTCTTCAGGGCGAGGCAGATACGCAGTATTTT; CDR3: CASSLQGEADTQYF
D: .; V: TRBV7-9; size: .; J: TRBJ2-3; DNA: TGTGCCAGCAGCTTACAGGCGGGACTTAACACAGATACGCAGTATTTT; CDR3: CASSLQAGLNTDTQYF
D: TRBD2; V: TRBV19; size: many; J: TRBJ2-1; DNA: TGTGCCAGTAGTAAGCGGGGCCGGGGAAATGAGCAGTTCTTC; CDR3: CASSKRGRGNEQFF
D: TRBD2; V: TRBV11-2; size: many; J: TRBJ2-7; DNA: TGTGCCAGCAGCTTAGACTCAGCGGGAGGGCCCCCAACCTACGAGCAGTACTTC; CDR3: CASSLDSAGGPPTYEQYF
D: TRBD2; V: TRBV7-2; size: .; J: TRBJ2-3; DNA: TGTGCCAGCAGCTATAGCGGGAGATCAGATACGCAGTATTTT; CDR3: CASSYSGRSDTQYF
D: .; V: TRBV4-1; size: many; J: TRBJ2-3; DNA: TGCGCCAGCAGCTATCCTGGCCGCACAGATACGCAGTATTTT; CDR3: CASSYPGRTDTQYF
D: .; V: TRBV28; size: many; J: TRBJ1-4; DNA: TGTGCCAGCAGTTTTTCGGGGTCTCGAATGAAAAAACTGTTTTTT; CDR3: CASSFSGSRMKKLFF
D: .; V: TRBV27; size: few; J: TRBJ1-1; DNA: .; CDR3: CASSSVLGTEAFF
D: .; V: TRBV18; size: many; J: TRBJ2-1; DNA: TGTGCCAGCTCACACGACCGCGACAATGAGCAGTTCTTC; CDR3: CASSHDRDNEQFF
D: TRBD2; V: TRBV28; size: many; J: TRBJ2-6; DNA: TGTGCCAGCAGTTTCGGGAGGCACGCATACTCTGGGGCCAACGTCCTGACTTTC; CDR3: CASSFGRHAYSGANVLTF
D: .; V: TRBV27; size: many; J: TRBJ2-2; DNA: TGTGCCAGCAGTCCGTGGGCGGGCGGGGAGCTGTTTTTT; CDR3: CASSPWAGGELFF
D: .; V: TRBV12-3/TRBV12-4; size: .; J: TRBJ2-7; DNA: TGTGCCAGCAGTTTAGGACGAAGGCGGGAGCAGTACTTC; CDR3: CASSLGRRREQYF
D: TRBD1; V: TRBV19; size: .; J: TRBJ1-4; DNA: TGTGCCAGTACCACCGGGACAGGCCGTGGGGGTGAAAAACTGTTTTTT; CDR3: CASTTGTGRGGEKLFF
D: TRBD1; V: TRBV6-5; size: many; J: TRBJ2-5; DNA: TGTGCCAGCAGTTACTCGTGGGACAGGGTATCAGAGACCCAGTACTTC; CDR3: CASSYSWDRVSETQYF
D: .; V: TRBV3-1; size: many; J: TRBJ1-2; DNA: TGTGCCAGCAGCCAAGATCGTTCGGGCTTCTATGGCTACACCTTC; CDR3: CASSQDRSGFYGYTF
D: .; V: TRBV6-5; size: few; J: TRBJ1-4; DNA: TGTGCCAGCAGTTACGGAAACAGGGTTCTTAATGAAAAACTGTTTTTT; CDR3: CASSYGNRVLNEKLFF
D: TRBD2; V: TRBV10-1; size: many; J: TRBJ2-3; DNA: TGCGCCAGCAGTCCTTTAGCGGGAACAGATACGCAGTATTTT; CDR3: CASSPLAGTDTQYF
D: .; V: TRBV7-2; size: .; J: TRBJ2-1; DNA: TGTGCCAGCAGCTTAGTCCGGCGGAAAGGTGAGCAGTTCTTC; CDR3: CASSLVRRKGEQFF
D: .; V: TRBV6-1; size: few; J: TRBJ1-4; DNA: TGTGCCAGCAGTACCGCCGGGACACGCAATGAAAAACTGTTTTTT; CDR3: CASSTAGTRNEKLFF
D: .; V: TRBV6-2/TRBV6-3; size: .; J: TRBJ2-2; DNA: TGTGCCAGCAGTTACGGGGTCTCCGGGGGGCTGTTTTTT; CDR3: CASSYGVSGGLFF
D: TRBD2; V: TRBV6-2/TRBV6-3; size: few; J: TRBJ2-5; DNA: TGTGCCAGCAGAACTAGCGGGAGAGAGACCCAGTACTTC; CDR3: CASRTSGRETQYF
D: .; V: TRBV28; size: many; J: TRBJ2-3; DNA: TGTGCCAGCAACGCTATGTTATCAGATACGCAGTATTTT; CDR3: CASNAMLSDTQYF
D: .; V: TRBV6-5; size: many; J: TRBJ1-5; DNA: TGTGCCAGCAGTTACTCGAGCACCAGGGCCGGCAATCAGCCCCAGCATTTT; CDR3: CASSYSSTRAGNQPQHF
D: .; V: TRBV11-2; size: few; J: TRBJ2-2; DNA: TGTGCCAGCAGCTCCTTAGCGTCCACCGGGGAGCTGTTTTTT; CDR3: CASSSLASTGELFF
D: .; V: TRBV6-2/TRBV6-3; size: many; J: TRBJ2-1; DNA: TGTGCCAGCAGCCACTGGGGCGGGCCTCCCAACAATGAGCAGTTCTTC; CDR3: CASSHWGGPPNNEQFF
D: TRBD1; V: TRBV24-1; size: .; J: TRBJ2-6; DNA: TGTGCCACCAGTGATGTCGGGACAGGGCAGTCTGGGGCCAACGTCCTGACTTTC; CDR3: CATSDVGTGQSGANVLTF
D: TRBD1; V: TRBV6-2/TRBV6-3; size: many; J: TRBJ1-5; DNA: TGTGCCAGCAGTTACGAGTGGACAGGGGGATCAAGCAATCAGCCCCAGCATTTT; CDR3: CASSYEWTGGSSNQPQHF
D: .; V: TRBV28; size: many; J: TRBJ1-1; DNA: TGTGCCAGCAGTTTGTGGGAGGCCACTGAAGCTTTCTTT; CDR3: CASSLWEATEAFF
D: .; V: TRBV5-6; size: many; J: TRBJ2-3; DNA: TGTGCCAGCAGCTTGGAGTCGACAGTCACGCAGTATTTT; CDR3: CASSLESTVTQYF
D: .; V: TRBV20-1; size: few; J: TRBJ2-7; DNA: TGCAGTGCTAGTTTTTCCTCGAGCTCCTACGAGCAGTACTTC; CDR3: CSASFSSSSYEQYF
D: .; V: TRBV7-2; size: many; J: TRBJ1-4; DNA: TGTGCCAGCAGCCCCGGACCCCGAAAGGAAAAACTGTTTTTT; CDR3: CASSPGPRKEKLFF
D: .; V: TRBV4-1; size: many; J: TRBJ2-1; DNA: TGCGCCAGCAGCCAACTTCTAGCCCATGAGCAGTTCTTC; CDR3: CASSQLLAHEQFF
D: .; V: TRBV28; size: many; J: TRBJ2-7; DNA: TGTGCCAGCAATTCCCACTACGAGCAGTACTTC; CDR3: CASNSHYEQYF
D: .; V: TRBV15; size: few; J: TRBJ2-1; DNA: TGTGCCACCAGCGACGGGGTGGATTCGGGGGATGAGCAGTTCTTC; CDR3: CATSDGVDSGDEQFF
D: .; V: TRBV10-1; size: many; J: TRBJ1-1; DNA: TGCGCCAGCAGTGCCAGGGAGAACACTGAAGCTTTCTTT; CDR3: CASSARENTEAFF
D: .; V: TRBV6-6; size: many; J: TRBJ2-1; DNA: TGTGCCAGCATTACCCAGGGTTACAATGAGCAGTTCTTC; CDR3: CASITQGYNEQFF
D: .; V: TRBV28; size: .; J: TRBJ1-1; DNA: TGTGCCAGCAGTGGGGGGAACACTGAAGCTTTCTTT; CDR3: CASSGGNTEAFF
D: TRBD2; V: TRBV2; size: many; J: TRBJ2-7; DNA: TGTGCCAGCCTGACCTTCGGGCGGGAGGTGGACGAGCAGTACTTC; CDR3: CASLTFGREVDEQYF
D: .; V: TRBV20-1; size: few; J: TRBJ2-7; DNA: TGCAGTGCTTCCCCTAGAGACGAGCAGTACTTC; CDR3: CSASPRDEQYF
D: TRBD2; V: TRBV20-1; size: many; J: TRBJ2-7; DNA: TGCAGTGCGCCTCTAGCGGGATTTTACGAGCAGTACTTC; CDR3: CSAPLAGFYEQYF
D: .; V: TRBV6-5; size: .; J: TRBJ2-1; DNA: TGTGCCAGCAGTTACCGTGGGTCAAGGCCAAGAATCCCGGTCGGCAATGAGCAGTTCTTC; CDR3: CASSYRGSRPRIPVGNEQFF
D: TRBD1; V: TRBV5-1; size: .; J: TRBJ2-2; DNA: TGCGCCAGCAGCTTGGCAACAGGGGGTGAACCCGGGGAGCTGTTTTTT; CDR3: CASSLATGGEPGELFF